These 11 T cell receptor beta chains were all obtained from the same sample, sequenced in a study of Tregs in tolerant kidney transplant recipients. Clones were read by immunoSEQ multiplex PCR, and TCRdb kept only the in-frame ones, dropping some. Here the sample table reports around 10,000 clones. The nonmyeloablative bone marrow transplants came from related graft donors, with transient mixed chimerism. The sequencing here drew on CD8+ T cells from blood (PBMCs), taken 24 months after the transplant. The receptors here all came from a human patient who received a combined kidney and bone marrow transplant. Part of the T cell pool may stem from the graft donor.

Of note for this clone: The read ends 3 residues shy of where the CDR3 ends; the end is completed using the germline J gene. This chain links TRBV16 with TRBJ2-7; D possibly corresponds to TRBD1 (5 bases). The CDR3 consists of 13 residues. Per germline, CDR1 KGHSY and CDR2 FQNENV. V was pared by 4 bases and J by 3 bases, with 10 bases between. The CDR3 here is CASSPRAYYEQYF. The part of the CDR3 DNA that was read is TGTGCCAGCAGCCCCAGGGCTTACTACGAG.

Turning to this clone: The read comes to an end 3 residues before the CDR3 does, leaving the germline J gene to fill in the end. The chain links TRBV19 to TRBJ2-5, with TRBD2 as a possible D gene (7 bases). Deletions cut 1 base from V and 5 bases from J, with 14 bases between. The CDR3 consists of 15 residues. Looked up from germline, CDR1 is LNHDA and CDR2 is SQIVND (reference sequence). CDR3 DNA (partial): TGTGCCAGTAGTATAGGGGGGGGCCCAAGGGAGACC. Translated, it gives CASSIGGGPRET. The complete CDR3 reads CASSIGGGPRETQYF.

The sequenced part of the CDR3 DNA is TGTGCCAGCAGTTTCGTGGCGGGAGAGGGTGAG. Translated: CASSFVAGEGE. The full CDR3 is CASSFVAGEGEQFF. This chain uses TRBV27 with TRBJ2-1; 7 nucleotides agree with TRBD2. The read ends 3 residues before the CDR3 terminus; that terminus is restored from the germline J gene. V was pared by 3 bases and J by 9 bases, with 8 bases of the junction left unmatched. Germline V lookup: CDR1 MNHEY, CDR2 SMNVEV (reference sequence). The CDR3 spans 14 residues.

A remark on this clone: The CDR3 goes on 3 residues after the read ends, and that part is filled in from the germline J gene. The chain recombines TRBV29-1 with TRBJ1-1, with D unresolved. Trimming left V 5 bases short and J 1 base short, with 8 bases between. Per the germline V gene, CDR1 is SQVTM and CDR2 is ANQGSEA. CDR3 length: 12 amino acids. The part of the CDR3 DNA that was read is TGCAGCGTTAGGGCTTGGAACACTGAA. This sequence encodes CSVRAWNTE. The whole CDR3 reads CSVRAWNTEAFF.

For this clone: The sequenced fragment ends 3 residues before the CDR3 boundary, so the rest is inferred from the germline J gene. This chain uses TRBV2 with TRBJ2-6; 8 bases are a match to TRBD1. From germline, CDR1 is SNHLY and CDR2 FYNNEI. J was trimmed by 1 base and V by 7 bases; bases with no gene match: 9. CDR3 length: 17 amino acids. The DNA read from the CDR3 is TGTGCCAGCATGGATCCGGACAGGGAGTCTGGGGCCAACGTC. This codes for CASMDPDRESGANV. The whole CDR3 is CASMDPDRESGANVLTF. Full variable domain (remainder filled in from reference TRBV2 and TRBJ2-6): EPEVTQTPSHQVTQMGQEVILRCVPISNHLYFYWYRQILGQKVEFLVSFYNNEISEKSEIFDDQFSVERPDGSNFTLKIRSTKLEDSAMYFCASMDPDRESGANVLTFGAGSRLTVL.

Regarding this clone: The sequence runs out 3 residues before the end of the CDR3; the remainder is reconstructed from the germline J gene. The V gene is TRBV5-1, the J gene TRBJ2-3, with TRBD2 matching 7 bases. The germline CDR1 and CDR2 sequences are SGHRS and YFSETQ. Trimming at V came to 3 bases and at J to 6 bases, leaving 10 bases not matched to a gene. The CDR3 spans 15 residues. This CDR3 is CASSSERGGSDTQYF. The DNA read from the CDR3 is TGCGCCAGCAGCTCCGAGCGGGGAGGGTCGGATACG.

CDR3 DNA, as far as it was read: TGTGCCAGCAGCTTGGACGACAGGGGTTGGACTGAA. This gives the protein CASSLDDRGWTE. The whole CDR3 sequence reads CASSLDDRGWTEAFF. The rearrangement uses TRBV5-5 and TRBJ1-1; TRBD1 matches 8 bases. The read comes to an end 3 residues before the CDR3 does, leaving the germline J gene to fill in the end. This CDR3 contains 15 residues. Unmatched junction bases numbered 6, after V lost 0 bases and J lost 5 bases. The germline gives CDR1 SGHKS, CDR2 YYEKEE (reference sequence).

CDR3 bases read: TGTGCCAGCAGCTTAGGGGCGATGGGCTACAATGAG. This encodes CASSLGAMGYNE. The whole CDR3 region reads CASSLGAMGYNEQFF. The chain carries TRBV11-3 and TRBJ2-1, with D unclear. Read coverage stops 3 residues before the CDR3 terminus; the germline J gene supplies the remainder. Trimming stripped 1 base from V and 3 bases from J, with 10 bases between. CDR1 is SGHNT and CDR2 is YENEEA in the germline V gene. The CDR3 totals 15 residues. The full variable domain, rest sourced from reference TRBV11-3 and TRBJ2-1, is EAGVVQSPRYKIIEKKQPVAFWCNPISGHNTLYWYLQNLGQGPELLIRYENEEAVDDSQLPKDRFSAERLKGVDSTLKIQPAELGDSAVYLCASSLGAMGYNEQFFGPGTRLTVL.

Comment on this clone: The CDR3 is cut off 3 residues early in the read; its end comes from the germline J gene. V is TRBV19 and J is TRBJ2-7; no reliable D call. The CDR3 loop spans 14 amino acids. Trimming removed 1 base at V and 1 base at J, with 8 bases between. Germline loops: CDR1 LNHDA, CDR2 SQIVND (reference sequence). The CDR3 loop is CASSIGHLSYEQYF. The CDR3 DNA, read in part, is TGTGCCAGTAGTATAGGACACCTATCCTACGAG.

Remarks on this clone: The sequenced fragment ends 3 residues before the CDR3 boundary, so the rest is inferred from the germline J gene. The genes are TRBV14 and TRBJ2-1; the D is unclear. CDR1 is SGHDN and CDR2 is FVKESK in the germline V gene. CDR3 length: 13 amino acids. The V gene lost 4 bases and the J gene lost 5 bases, with 9 bases spanning the gap. CDR3 bases read: TGTGCCAGCAGCCCTGCGGCCAACAATGAG. This codes for CASSPAANNE. The whole CDR3 protein is CASSPAANNEQFF.

Regarding this clone: Read coverage stops 3 residues before the CDR3 terminus; the germline J gene supplies the remainder. The chain employs TRBV7-6 and TRBJ2-6, with a tentative D call TRBD1 (6 bases). Trimming left V 4 bases short and J 0 bases short, with 10 bases between. The CDR3 totals 16 residues. CDR1 is SGHVS, CDR2 FNYEAQ, per germline. The CDR3 loop reads CASSSGVISGANVLTF. Incomplete CDR3 DNA: TGTGCCAGCAGCTCAGGGGTAATCTCTGGGGCCAACGTC.